The present T cell receptor beta chain was sequenced within a study of cytomegalovirus exposure and HLA in healthy donors. Study-wide context: Falling in the Caucasian-associated ancestry cluster were about 83% of under 500 genotyped donors.

Primers for the PCR totalled 60 Vbeta and 13 Jbeta. Data came from immunoSEQ multiplex PCR; TCRdb stores just in-frame clones and leaves some out. The sample contains more than 80,000 clones, 60% to 75% of which appear only once. This clone occurred a few times. Its antigen is not known. The V and J ends lost 1 base and 6 bases respectively, with 15 bases between them. Germline CDR1 KGHSH, CDR2 LQKENI. The CDR3 consists of 15 residues. Study-wide results and limits: Earlier analysis looked at TCR beta V segments, and most were productive about 87% or about 30% of the time. With DRB1 most and HLA-C fewest, TCR association rates differed between HLA loci in a later analysis.

The sequencing input was PBMCs. The rearrangement uses TRBV18 and TRBJ1-2; D is possibly TRBD1 (5 bases). The origin of this receptor is a woman aged 70-85 years in good health and CMV-seropositive. Written as DNA, the CDR3 is TGTGCCAGCTCACCACAGGCAGGGATTTTAGATGGCTACACCTTC. This gives the protein CASSPQAGILDGYTF.